This T cell receptor beta chain derives from a study of chemoradiotherapy in HPV16-positive cancers. Study-level information: Candidate HPV-specific clones and shared TCR motifs came from a couple of HPV16-positive patients.

The data were produced by immunoSEQ multiplex PCR, yet TCRdb's version contains in-frame clones alone and is incomplete. The table lists about 24,000 clones, roughly 90% of them singletons. CDR3 length equals 14 residues. Germline CDR1 SGHTA, CDR2 FQGNSA. The junction had 3 bases not matched to a gene; V was cut back by 3 bases and J by 4 bases. The chain combines TRBV7-2 with TRBJ1-3, with 7 bases that match TRBD1. Specimen: blood, collected from a patient who underwent chemoradiotherapy. This TCR came from a human donor with HPV-associated anogenital cancer. The CDR3 reads CASSLTGPGNTIYF. In DNA, the CDR3 is TGTGCCAGCAGCTTGACAGGGCCCGGAAACACCATATATTTT.